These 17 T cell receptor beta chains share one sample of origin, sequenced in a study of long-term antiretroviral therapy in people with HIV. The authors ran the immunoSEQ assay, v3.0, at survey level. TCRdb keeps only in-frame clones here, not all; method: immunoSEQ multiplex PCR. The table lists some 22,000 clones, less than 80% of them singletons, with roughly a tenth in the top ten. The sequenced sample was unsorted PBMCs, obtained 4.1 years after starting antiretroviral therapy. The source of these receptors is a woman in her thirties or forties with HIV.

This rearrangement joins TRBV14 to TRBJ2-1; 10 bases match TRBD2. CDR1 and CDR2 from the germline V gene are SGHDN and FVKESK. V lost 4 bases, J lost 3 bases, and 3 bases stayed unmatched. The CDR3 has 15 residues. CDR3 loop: CASSRTSGLYNEQFF. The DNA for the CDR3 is TGTGCCAGCAGCCGGACTAGCGGACTCTACAATGAGCAGTTCTTC.

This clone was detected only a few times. The CDR3 is CASSLDRDDGYTF. The CDR3 DNA follows: TGTGCCAGCAGCTTGGACAGGGATGATGGCTACACCTTC. The rearrangement links TRBV5-4 to TRBJ1-2, with a possible D match to TRBD1 (6 bases). The germline V gene encodes CDR1 SGHNT and CDR2 YYREEE (reference sequence). The ends were cut back, 0 bases at V and 6 bases at J, with 9 bases in the middle. CDR3 size: 13 residues.

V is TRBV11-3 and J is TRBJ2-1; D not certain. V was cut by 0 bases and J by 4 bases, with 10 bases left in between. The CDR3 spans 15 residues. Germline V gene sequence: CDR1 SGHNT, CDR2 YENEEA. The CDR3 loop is CASSLDRKSYNEQFF. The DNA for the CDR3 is TGTGCCAGCAGCTTAGACAGGAAATCTTACAATGAGCAGTTCTTC.

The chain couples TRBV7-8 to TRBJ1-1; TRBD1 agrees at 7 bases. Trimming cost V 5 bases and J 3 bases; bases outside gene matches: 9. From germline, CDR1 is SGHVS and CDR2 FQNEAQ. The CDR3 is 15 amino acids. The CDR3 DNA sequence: TGTGCCAGCAGCAGCAGGGACAGCCGATACACTGAAGCTTTCTTT. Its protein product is CASSSRDSRYTEAFF.

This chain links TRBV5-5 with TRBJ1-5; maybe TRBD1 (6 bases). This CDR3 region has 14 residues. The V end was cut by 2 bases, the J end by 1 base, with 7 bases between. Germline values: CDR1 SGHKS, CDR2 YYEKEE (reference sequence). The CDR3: CASSLGTSNQPQHF. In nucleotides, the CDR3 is TGTGCCAGCAGCTTAGGGACAAGCAATCAGCCCCAGCATTTT. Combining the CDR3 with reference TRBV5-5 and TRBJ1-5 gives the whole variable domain DAGVTQSPTHLIKTRGQQVTLRCSPISGHKSVSWYQQVLGQGPQFIFQYYEKEERGRGNFPDRFSARQFPNYSSELNVNALLLGDSALYLCASSLGTSNQPQHFGDGTRLSIL.

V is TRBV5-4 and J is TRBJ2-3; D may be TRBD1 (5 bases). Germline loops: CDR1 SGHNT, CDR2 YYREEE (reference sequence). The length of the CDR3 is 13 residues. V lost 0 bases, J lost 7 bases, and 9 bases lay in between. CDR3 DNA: TGTGCCAGCAGCTTGGAGGGGATAAATACGCAGTATTTT. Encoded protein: CASSLEGINTQYF. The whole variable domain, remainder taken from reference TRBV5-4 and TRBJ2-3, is ETGVTQSPTHLIKTRGQQVTLRCSSQSGHNTVSWYQQALGQGPQFIFQYYREEENGRGNFPPRFSGLQFPNYSSELNVNALELDDSALYLCASSLEGINTQYFGPGTRLTVL.

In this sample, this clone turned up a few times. Here the CDR3 reads CASSLGENTEAFF. CDR3 bases: TGCGCCAGCTCCTTAGGGGAGAACACTGAAGCTTTCTTT. V and J are TRBV10-1 and TRBJ1-1; a possible D gene is TRBD1 (5 bases). Looked up from germline, CDR1 is WNHNN and CDR2 is SYGVQD (reference sequence). Trimming removed 8 bases at V and 1 base at J, with 11 bases between. CDR3 length equals 13 residues.

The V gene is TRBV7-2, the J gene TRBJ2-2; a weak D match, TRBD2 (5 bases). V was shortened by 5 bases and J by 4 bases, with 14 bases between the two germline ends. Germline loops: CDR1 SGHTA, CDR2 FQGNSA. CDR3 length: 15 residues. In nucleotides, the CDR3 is TGTGCCAGCAGCGACGGACGAGGGAGCACCGGGGAGCTGTTTTTT. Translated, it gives CASSDGRGSTGELFF.

This CDR3 is CASSLDLLAGGQETQYF. CDR3 coding DNA: TGTGCCAGCAGCTTAGATCTGCTAGCGGGGGGCCAAGAGACCCAGTACTTC. V and J are TRBV7-2 and TRBJ2-5; TRBD2 agrees at 11 bases. CDR3 length equals 17 residues. The germline CDR1 and CDR2 sequences are SGHTA and FQGNSA. V gave up 1 base and J gave up 1 base; unmatched junction bases: 5.

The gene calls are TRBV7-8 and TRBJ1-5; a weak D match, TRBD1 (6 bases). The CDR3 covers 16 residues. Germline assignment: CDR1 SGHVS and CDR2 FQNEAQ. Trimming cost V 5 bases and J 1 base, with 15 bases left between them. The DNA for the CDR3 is TGTGCCAGCAGCCCCCGGGACATGGGGAGCAATCAGCCCCAGCATTTT. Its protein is CASSPRDMGSNQPQHF.

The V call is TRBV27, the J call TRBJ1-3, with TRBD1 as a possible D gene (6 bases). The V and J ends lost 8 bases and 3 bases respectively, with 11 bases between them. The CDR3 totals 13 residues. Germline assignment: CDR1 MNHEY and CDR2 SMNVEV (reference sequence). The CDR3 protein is CASRTVNGNTIYF. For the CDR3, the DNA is TGTGCCAGCCGGACAGTCAATGGAAACACCATATATTTT.

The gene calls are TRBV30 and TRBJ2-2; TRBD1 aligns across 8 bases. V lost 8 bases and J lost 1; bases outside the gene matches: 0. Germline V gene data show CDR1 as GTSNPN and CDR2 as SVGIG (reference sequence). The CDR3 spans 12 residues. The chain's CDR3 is CAGTGNTGELFF. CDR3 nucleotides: TGTGCCGGGACAGGGAACACCGGGGAGCTGTTTTTT. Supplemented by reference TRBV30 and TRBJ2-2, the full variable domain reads SQTIHQWPATLVQPVGSPLSLECTVEGTSNPNLYWYRQAAGRGLQLLFYSVGIGQISSEVPQNLSASRPQDRQFILSSKKLLLSDSGFYLCAGTGNTGELFFGEGSRLTVL.

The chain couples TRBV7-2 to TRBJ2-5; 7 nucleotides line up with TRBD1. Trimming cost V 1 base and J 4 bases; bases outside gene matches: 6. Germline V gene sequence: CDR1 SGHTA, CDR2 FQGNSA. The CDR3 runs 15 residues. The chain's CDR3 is CASSLDRGAGETQYF. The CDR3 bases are TGTGCCAGCAGCTTAGACAGGGGCGCCGGAGAGACCCAGTACTTC. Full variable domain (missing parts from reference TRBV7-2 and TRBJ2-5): GAGVSQSPSNKVTEKGKDVELRCDPISGHTALYWYRQSLGQGLEFLIYFQGNSAPDKSGLPSDRFSAERTGGSVSTLTIQRTQQEDSAVYLCASSLDRGAGETQYFGPGTRLLVL.

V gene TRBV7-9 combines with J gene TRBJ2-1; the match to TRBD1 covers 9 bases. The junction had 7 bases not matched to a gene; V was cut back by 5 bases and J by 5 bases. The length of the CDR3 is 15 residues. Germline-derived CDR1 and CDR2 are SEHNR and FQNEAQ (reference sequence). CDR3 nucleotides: TGTGCCAGCAGCCCCGTGGACAGGGGTAACAATGAGCAGTTCTTC. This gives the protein CASSPVDRGNNEQFF.

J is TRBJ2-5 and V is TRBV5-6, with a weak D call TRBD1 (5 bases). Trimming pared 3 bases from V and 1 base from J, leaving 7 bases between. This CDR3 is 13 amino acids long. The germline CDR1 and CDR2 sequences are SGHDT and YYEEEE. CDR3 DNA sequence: TGTGCCAGCAGCTCGGACATCCAAGAGACCCAGTACTTC. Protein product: CASSSDIQETQYF.

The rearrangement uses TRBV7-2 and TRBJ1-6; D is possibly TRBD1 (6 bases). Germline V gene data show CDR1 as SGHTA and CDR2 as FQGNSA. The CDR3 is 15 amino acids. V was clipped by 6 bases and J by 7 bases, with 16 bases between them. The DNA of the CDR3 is TGTGCCAGCAGGCCTATCGGACAGATCAATTCACCCCTCCACTTT. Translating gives CASRPIGQINSPLHF.

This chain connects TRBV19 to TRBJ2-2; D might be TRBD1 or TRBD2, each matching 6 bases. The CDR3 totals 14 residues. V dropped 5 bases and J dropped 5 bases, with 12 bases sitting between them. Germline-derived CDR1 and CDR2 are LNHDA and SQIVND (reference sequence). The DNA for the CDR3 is TGTGCCAGTAGTCACAGGGAGGATACCGGGGAGCTGTTTTTT. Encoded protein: CASSHREDTGELFF.